What follows are 18 T cell receptor beta chains derived from one specimen sequenced in a study of cytomegalovirus exposure and HLA in healthy donors. The primer mix had 60 Vbeta and 13 Jbeta primers. Assay used: immunoSEQ multiplex PCR; TCRdb lists only in-frame clones, some missing. The sample has approximately 170,000 clones, around 78% seen once. The sample was PBMCs. These receptors all come from a man aged 40-55 years in good health and CMV-seronegative.

In regard to this clone: At one end the junction does not follow the germline gene, possibly because of a read error. The chain couples TRBV7-9 to TRBJ2-1, with 10 bases that match TRBD2. The germline CDR1 and CDR2 sequences are SEHNR and FQNEAQ (reference sequence). The CDR3 length is 15 residues. CDR3 loop: CSSSSIAGGFNEQFF. CDR3 bases: TGTTCCAGCAGCTCTATAGCGGGAGGCTTCAATGAGCAGTTCTTC.

The chain couples TRBV7-9 to TRBJ2-2; 10 bases fit TRBD1. Germline CDR1 is SEHNR and CDR2 is FQNEAQ (reference sequence). V dropped 6 bases and J dropped 6; count of bases not matched to a gene: 7. The CDR3 sequence is 15 residues long. DNA for the CDR3: TGTGCCAGCAGTCGTGACAGGGGGCGCCCCGGGGAGCTGTTTTTT. Translating gives CASSRDRGRPGELFF. Using reference TRBV7-9 and TRBJ2-2 for the parts outside the CDR3, the full variable domain is DTGVSQNPRHKITKRGQNVTFRCDPISEHNRLYWYRQTLGQGPEFLTYFQNEAQLEKSRLLSDRFSAERPKGSFSTLEIQRTEQGDSAMYLCASSRDRGRPGELFFGEGSRLTVL.

The V call is TRBV19, the J call TRBJ2-6, with TRBD2 matching 12 bases. Unmatched junction bases numbered 6, after V lost 5 bases and J lost 4 bases. The V gene's germline CDR1 is LNHDA and CDR2 SQIVND (reference sequence). This CDR3 has 17 amino acids. The DNA of the CDR3 is TGTGCCAGTAGTCAAACTAGCGGGAGGAAAGGGGCCAACGTCCTGACTTTC. Translating it yields CASSQTSGRKGANVLTF.

This chain connects TRBV27 to TRBJ1-1; D might be TRBD1 (5 bases). Per germline, CDR1 MNHEY and CDR2 SMNVEV (reference sequence). This CDR3 has 13 amino acids. Trimming removed 6 bases at V and 0 bases at J, with 8 bases between. Here the CDR3 DNA reads TGTGCCAGCAGCAGGGTCATGAACACTGAAGCTTTCTTT. Translating it yields CASSRVMNTEAFF.

The chain couples TRBV4-1 to TRBJ2-2; TRBD2 agrees at 9 bases. V lost 4 bases to trimming and J lost 1 base; unmatched junction nucleotides: 7. Germline CDR1 reads MGHRA; CDR2 reads YSYEKL. This CDR3 region has 17 residues. The chain's CDR3 is CASSRSLAGVNTGELFF. The DNA for the CDR3 is TGCGCCAGCAGCCGGTCTTTAGCGGGAGTGAACACCGGGGAGCTGTTTTTT.

The genes are TRBV28 and TRBJ1-5; TRBD1 aligns across 7 bases. V gave up 4 bases and J gave up 4 bases; unmatched junction bases: 7. The CDR3 extends over 15 amino acids. Germline V gene sequence: CDR1 MDHEN, CDR2 SYDVKM. CDR3 amino acids: CASSSPTGANQPQHF. CDR3 nucleotides: TGTGCCAGCAGTTCCCCTACAGGGGCAAATCAGCCCCAGCATTTT.

This sequence joins TRBV5-6 and TRBJ2-7, with D unresolved. V shed 0 bases and J shed 2 bases, with 9 bases lying between them. The germline V gene encodes CDR1 SGHDT and CDR2 YYEEEE. The CDR3 is 14 amino acids. This CDR3 is CASSLGLIAYEQYF. The CDR3 nucleotides are TGTGCCAGCAGCTTGGGACTGATAGCCTACGAGCAGTACTTC.

The J gene is TRBJ2-6, the V gene TRBV2; TRBD1 might be the D (7 bases). With 6 bases removed from V and 2 bases from J, the gap between germline ends came to 17 bases. CDR3 length: 17 residues. Germline CDR1 SNHLY, CDR2 FYNNEI. The CDR3 nucleotides are TGTGCCAGCAGACGGGCCAGGGGGGAGGCTGGGGCCAACGTCCTGACTTTC. Its protein product is CASRRARGEAGANVLTF. Full variable domain (missing parts from reference TRBV2 and TRBJ2-6): EPEVTQTPSHQVTQMGQEVILRCVPISNHLYFYWYRQILGQKVEFLVSFYNNEISEKSEIFDDQFSVERPDGSNFTLKIRSTKLEDSAMYFCASRRARGEAGANVLTFGAGSRLTVL.

The chain combines TRBV7-9 with TRBJ2-7; D might be TRBD1 (5 bases). Trimming took off 1 base at V and 6 bases at J, with 16 bases between the two ends. Germline CDR1 reads SEHNR; CDR2 reads FQNEAQ (reference sequence). This CDR3 spans 15 amino acids. Here the CDR3 reads CASSLVGGAFGEQYF. As DNA, the CDR3 is TGTGCCAGCAGCTTAGTGGGTGGGGCGTTCGGCGAGCAGTACTTC.

This clone has only a few counts. This chain links TRBV7-3 with TRBJ2-1; weak D call: TRBD2 (5 bases). Germline V gene sequence: CDR1 SGHTA, CDR2 FQGTGA. The CDR3 is made up of 14 amino acids. Trimming took off 3 bases at V and 0 bases at J, with 6 bases between the two ends. CDR3 nucleotides: TGTGCCAGCAGCTTCGGAGGCTCCTACAATGAGCAGTTCTTC. It encodes CASSFGGSYNEQFF. Filled out from reference TRBV7-3 and TRBJ2-1, the complete variable domain reads GAGVSQTPSNKVTEKGKYVELRCDPISGHTALYWYRQSLGQGPEFLIYFQGTGAADDSGLPNDRFFAVRPEGSVSTLKIQRTERGDSAVYLCASSFGGSYNEQFFGPGTRLTVL.

This clone has just a few counts. The chain uses TRBV6-5 and TRBJ2-7; TRBD2 is a possible D gene (6 bases). The CDR3 loop spans 14 amino acids. Germline V gives CDR1 MNHEY, CDR2 SVGAGI. Trimming left V 4 bases short and J 4 bases short, with 14 bases between. CDR3 amino acids: CASSWGDSGYEQYF. The CDR3 DNA reads TGTGCCAGCAGTTGGGGGGACTCGGGGTACGAGCAGTACTTC.

The CDR3 is CASSLLPGHRSGANVLTF. The DNA for the CDR3 is TGTGCCAGCAGCTTACTCCCCGGACACCGCTCTGGGGCCAACGTCCTGACTTTC. V gene TRBV11-2 combines with J gene TRBJ2-6, with D possibly being TRBD1 (5 bases). CDR1 SGHAT and CDR2 FQNNGV come from the germline V gene. V shed 2 bases and J shed 0 bases, with 14 bases lying between them. The length of the CDR3 is 18 residues.

The genes are TRBV5-6 and TRBJ2-3, with 7 bases matching TRBD2. There are 17 residues in the CDR3. The germline V gene has CDR1 SGHDT and CDR2 YYEEEE. V trimming: 4 bases; J trimming: 3 bases; junction bases outside the gene matches: 14. The chain's CDR3 is CASSPLVINGRTDTQYF. CDR3 DNA sequence: TGTGCCAGCAGCCCCCTCGTGATTAACGGGAGGACAGATACGCAGTATTTT.

This chain links TRBV7-9 with TRBJ2-5; D is possibly TRBD1 (6 bases). Trimming removed 5 bases at V and 0 bases at J, with 16 bases between. There are 16 residues in the CDR3. Germline V CDR1 and CDR2: SEHNR, FQNEAQ (reference sequence). This chain's CDR3 is CASSMKQGVYQETQYF. CDR3 nucleotides: TGTGCCAGCAGCATGAAACAGGGCGTGTACCAAGAGACCCAGTACTTC.

The chain links TRBV6-1 to TRBJ2-6; D is ambiguous. Trimming removed 2 bases from V and 2 bases from J, with 10 bases in between. The germline V gene has CDR1 MNHNS and CDR2 SASEGT. CDR3 length equals 16 residues. For the CDR3, the DNA is TGTGCCAGCAGTGAAATTTGGTCAGCTGGGGCCAACGTCCTGACTTTC. This sequence encodes CASSEIWSAGANVLTF.

V gene TRBV6-1 combines with J gene TRBJ2-7, with 8 bases matching TRBD1. Germline loops: CDR1 MNHNS, CDR2 SASEGT. This CDR3 contains 14 residues. Losses at the gene ends were 7 bases for V and 5 bases for J; bases not matched to a gene: 10. The CDR3, as DNA: TGTGCCAGCAACTATCGGGACAGGTTCCACGAGCAGTACTTC. Residues: CASNYRDRFHEQYF.

This rearrangement joins TRBV6-1 to TRBJ1-1; a weak D match, TRBD1 (6 bases). This CDR3 comprises 15 residues. In germline, CDR1 is MNHNS, CDR2 SASEGT. Trimming stripped 3 bases from V and 0 bases from J, with 11 bases between. The CDR3 nucleotides read TGTGCCAGCAGTGACGCAGGGGCCATGAACACTGAAGCTTTCTTT. Encoded protein: CASSDAGAMNTEAFF.

The chain carries TRBV21-1 and TRBJ2-7; TRBD1 is the table's D call and was not checked against the DNA. TRBV21-1 is given as a pseudogene. This CDR3 is built from 13 residues. CDR3 loop: CARNGTGENEQYV. The CDR3 bases are TGTGCCAGAAACGGGACAGGGGAGAACGAGCAGTACGTC.